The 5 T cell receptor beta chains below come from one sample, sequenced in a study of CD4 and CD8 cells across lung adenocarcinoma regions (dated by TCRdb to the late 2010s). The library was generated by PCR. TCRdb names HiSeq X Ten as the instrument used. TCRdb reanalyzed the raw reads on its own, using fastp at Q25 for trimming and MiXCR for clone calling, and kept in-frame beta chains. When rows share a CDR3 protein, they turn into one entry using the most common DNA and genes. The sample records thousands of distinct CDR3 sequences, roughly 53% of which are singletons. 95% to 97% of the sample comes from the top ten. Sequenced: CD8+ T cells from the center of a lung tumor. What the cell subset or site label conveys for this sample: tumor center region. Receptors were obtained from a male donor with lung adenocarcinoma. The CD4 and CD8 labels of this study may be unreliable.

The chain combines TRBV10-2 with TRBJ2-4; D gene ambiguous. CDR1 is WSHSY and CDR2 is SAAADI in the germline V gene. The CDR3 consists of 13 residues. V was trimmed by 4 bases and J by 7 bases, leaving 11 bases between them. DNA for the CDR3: TGCGCCAGCAGTGTTCAGAACTCTAACATTCAGTACTTC. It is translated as CASSVQNSNIQYF.

CDR3 nucleotide sequence: TGTGCCAGCAGTTTACCCCCGACAGGGGGGTCCTACAATGAGCAGTTCTTC. Its protein is CASSLPPTGGSYNEQFF. The chain recombines TRBV27 with TRBJ2-1; 9 positions match TRBD1. This CDR3 contains 17 residues. V shed 2 bases and J 1 base; nucleotides not matched to a gene: 6. The germline V gene encodes CDR1 MNHEY and CDR2 SMNVEV (reference sequence).

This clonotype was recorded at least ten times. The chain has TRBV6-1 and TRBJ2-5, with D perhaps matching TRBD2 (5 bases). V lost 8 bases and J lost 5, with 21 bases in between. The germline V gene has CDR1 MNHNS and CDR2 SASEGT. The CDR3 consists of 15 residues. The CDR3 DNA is TGTGCCAGCTCTCCCACGAGAGGGCTTTTGGAGACCCAGTACTTC. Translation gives CASSPTRGLLETQYF.

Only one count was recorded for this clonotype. CDR3 in amino acids: CAHQAHKGTEDTF. In nucleotides, the CDR3 is TGTGCCCATCAGGCCCACAAGGGGACTGAAGACACCTTC. The rearrangement links TRBV10-3 to TRBJ1-2; TRBD1 might be the D (5 bases). V lost 11 bases and J lost 12, with 25 bases in between. This CDR3 has 13 amino acids. Germline V gene sequence: CDR1 ENHRY, CDR2 SYGVKD.

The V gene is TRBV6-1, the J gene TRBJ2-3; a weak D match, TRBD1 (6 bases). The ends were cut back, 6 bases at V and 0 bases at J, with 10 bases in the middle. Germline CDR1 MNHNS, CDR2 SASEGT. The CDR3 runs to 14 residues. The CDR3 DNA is TGTGCCAGCAGCCGGACAGCTAGCACAGATACGCAGTATTTT. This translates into CASSRTASTDTQYF.